The clone carrying this T cell receptor beta chain occurred many times. The antigen remains unidentified. This entry is derived from a study of molecular identifiers for immune sequencing clone quantification. Findings of the study overall: Beyond 20 RNA copies, clones held over 97% of effector molecules, compared with under 1% in naive cells.

TCRdb passed the PCR reads through MiXCR, listing each CDR3 protein once. The sample lists 550,000 to 750,000 distinct CDR3 sequences; about 20% were seen once. Germline CDR1 reads MNHEY; CDR2 reads SMNVEV (reference sequence). The V end was cut by 4 bases, the J end by 6 bases, with 7 bases between. The CDR3 spans 11 residues. Specimen: naive CD8+ T cells from blood, with Jurkat cell RNA spiked in. The subset denotes: FACS-sorted CD8+CD4-CCR7+CD45RA+ naive T cells. This chain links TRBV27 with TRBJ2-7, with D uncertain. This receptor was obtained from a human donor in good health. Some libraries in this study had Jurkat cell RNA spiked in. CDR3 in DNA: TGTGCCAGCAGTTCTCGGACCGAGCAGTACTTC. This sequence encodes CASSSRTEQYF.